The text below deals with one T cell receptor (beta chain). Its cognate antigen is unknown. TCRdb keeps only in-frame clones here, not all; method: immunoSEQ multiplex PCR. The sample lists tens of thousands of clones, around 87% seen once, with over 15% in the top ten. CDR3 length equals 16 residues. V lost 4 bases to trimming and J lost 3 bases; unmatched junction nucleotides: 10. Germline V lookup: CDR1 LGHNA, CDR2 YNFKEQ. The sample belongs to a study of radiotherapy plus CTLA-4 blockade in lung cancer. Study-wide context: With less than 40% of patients having disease control, objective responses were seen in approximately 17%. Overall study findings and caveats: Blood saw expansion of tumor-derived TCR clones after radiotherapy plus ipilimumab.

With ipilimumab providing CTLA-4 blockade, focal radiation was administered to patients who had chemo-refractory metastatic non-small-cell lung cancer. The sample was peripheral blood, taken from a patient treated with radiotherapy plus ipilimumab. V and J are TRBV4-2 and TRBJ2-5; TRBD2 agrees at 8 bases. The receptor was isolated from a human donor with non-small cell lung cancer that progressed on radiotherapy plus ipilimumab. CDR3 DNA sequence: TGTGCCAGCAGCCCCTTGAGCGGGAGAGGGGAAGAGACCCAGTACTTC. This translates into CASSPLSGRGEETQYF.